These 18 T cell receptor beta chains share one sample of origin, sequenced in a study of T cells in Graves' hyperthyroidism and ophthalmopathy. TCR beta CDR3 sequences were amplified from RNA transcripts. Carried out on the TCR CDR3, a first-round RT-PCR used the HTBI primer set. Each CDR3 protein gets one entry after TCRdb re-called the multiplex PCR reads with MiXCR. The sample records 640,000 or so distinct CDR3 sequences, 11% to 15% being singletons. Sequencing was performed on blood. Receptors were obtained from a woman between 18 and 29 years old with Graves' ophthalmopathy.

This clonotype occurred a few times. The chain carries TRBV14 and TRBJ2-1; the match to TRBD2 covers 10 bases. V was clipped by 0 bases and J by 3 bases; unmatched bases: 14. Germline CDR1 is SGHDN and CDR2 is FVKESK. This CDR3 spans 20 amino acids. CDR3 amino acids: CASSQEYWTSGRLYYNEQFF. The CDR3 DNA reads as TGTGCCAGCAGCCAAGAATACTGGACTAGCGGTAGGTTGTACTACAATGAGCAGTTCTTC. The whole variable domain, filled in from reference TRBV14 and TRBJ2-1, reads EAGVTQFPSHSVIEKGQTVTLRCDPISGHDNLYWYRRVMGKEIKFLLHFVKESKQDESGMPNNRFLAERTGGTYSTLKVQPAELEDSGVYFCASSQEYWTSGRLYYNEQFFGPGTRLTVL.

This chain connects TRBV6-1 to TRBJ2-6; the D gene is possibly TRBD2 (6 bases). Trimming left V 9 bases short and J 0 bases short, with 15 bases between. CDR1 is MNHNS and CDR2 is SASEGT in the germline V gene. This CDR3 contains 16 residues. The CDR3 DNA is TGTGCCAGGGGGGGTACCTCCCCCTCTGGGGCCAACGTCCTGACTTTC. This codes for CARGGTSPSGANVLTF.

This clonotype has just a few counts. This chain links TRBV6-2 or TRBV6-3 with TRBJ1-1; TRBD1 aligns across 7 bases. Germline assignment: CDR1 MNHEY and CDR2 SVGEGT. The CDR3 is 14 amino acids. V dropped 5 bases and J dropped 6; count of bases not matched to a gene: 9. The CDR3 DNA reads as TGTGCCAGCAGTCCGTCAGGGGGTGAGGCTGAAGCTTTCTTT. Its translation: CASSPSGGEAEAFF.

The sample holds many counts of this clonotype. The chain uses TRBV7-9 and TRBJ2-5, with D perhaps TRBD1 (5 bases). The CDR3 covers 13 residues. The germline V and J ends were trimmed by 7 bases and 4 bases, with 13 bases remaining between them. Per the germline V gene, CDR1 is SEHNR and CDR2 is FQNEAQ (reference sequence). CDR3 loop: CASTGAPPETQYF. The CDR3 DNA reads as TGTGCCAGCACTGGGGCCCCCCCAGAGACCCAGTACTTC.

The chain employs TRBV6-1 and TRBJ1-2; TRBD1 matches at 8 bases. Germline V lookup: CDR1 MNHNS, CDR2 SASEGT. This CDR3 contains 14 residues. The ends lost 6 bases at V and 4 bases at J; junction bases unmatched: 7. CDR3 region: CASRPPGQAYGYTF. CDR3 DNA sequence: TGTGCCAGCAGACCTCCGGGACAGGCCTATGGCTACACCTTC.

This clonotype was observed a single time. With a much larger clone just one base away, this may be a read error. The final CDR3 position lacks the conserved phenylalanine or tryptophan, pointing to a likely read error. The CDR3 nucleotides are TGTGCCAGCAGTTCAGGGGCCCCCTACGAGCAGTACCTC. This gives the protein CASSSGAPYEQYL. The chain uses TRBV27 and TRBJ2-7; tentative D call: TRBD1 (6 bases). The CDR3 covers 13 residues. Germline V gene data show CDR1 as MNHEY and CDR2 as SMNVEV (reference sequence). Trimming removed 4 bases at V and 2 bases at J, with 9 bases between.

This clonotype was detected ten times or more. The CDR3 is CASSPYGLAGGDTQYF. Here the CDR3 DNA reads TGTGCCAGCAGCCCATACGGACTAGCGGGAGGAGATACGCAGTATTTT. The chain employs TRBV7-9 and TRBJ2-3; 14 bases map to TRBD2. Losses at the gene ends were 5 bases for V and 5 bases for J; bases not matched to a gene: 6. CDR1 is SEHNR and CDR2 is FQNEAQ in the germline V gene (reference sequence). The CDR3 totals 16 residues.

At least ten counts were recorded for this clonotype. The CDR3 coding sequence is TGCGCCAGCAGCCAACTTCCGGAGGGGGCGAACACTGAAGCTTTCTTT. Translated, it gives CASSQLPEGANTEAFF. This chain joins TRBV4-1 and TRBJ1-1; 7 nucleotides line up with TRBD1. In germline, CDR1 is MGHRA, CDR2 YSYEKL. J lost 1 base, V lost 2 bases, and 7 bases had no gene match. The CDR3 loop spans 16 amino acids.

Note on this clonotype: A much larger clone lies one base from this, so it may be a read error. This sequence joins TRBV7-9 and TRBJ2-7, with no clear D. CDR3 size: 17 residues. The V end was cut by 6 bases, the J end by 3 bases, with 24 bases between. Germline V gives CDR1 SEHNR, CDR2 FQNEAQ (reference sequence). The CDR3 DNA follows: TGTGCCAGCAGTGGTTTGCGACAAGGCCGAATATTCTACGAGCAGTACTTC. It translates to CASSGLRQGRIFYEQYF.

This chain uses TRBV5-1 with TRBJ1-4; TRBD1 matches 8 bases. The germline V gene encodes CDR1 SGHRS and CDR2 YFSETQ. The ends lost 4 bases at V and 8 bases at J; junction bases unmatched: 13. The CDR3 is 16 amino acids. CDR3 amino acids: CASSLGYDRGREKLFF. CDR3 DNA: TGCGCCAGCAGCCTCGGGTACGACAGGGGCCGAGAAAAACTGTTTTTT.

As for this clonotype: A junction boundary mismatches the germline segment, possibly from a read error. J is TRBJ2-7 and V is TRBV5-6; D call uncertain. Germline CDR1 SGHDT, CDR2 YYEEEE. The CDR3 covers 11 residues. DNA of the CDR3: TGTGCCAGCGGCTTGGCCGGCGAGCAGTACTTC. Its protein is CASGLAGEQYF.

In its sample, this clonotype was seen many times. CDR3 nucleotide sequence: TGTGCCAGCAGCCCACACACAGGGGCTAATGAAAAACTGTTTTTT. Translation gives CASSPHTGANEKLFF. The chain employs TRBV6-1 and TRBJ1-4; the match to TRBD1 covers 7 bases. Trimming took 6 bases from V and 3 from J; bases not matched to a gene: 7. Germline assignment: CDR1 MNHNS and CDR2 SASEGT. The CDR3 has 15 amino acids.

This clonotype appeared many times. The DNA for the CDR3 is TGTGCCAGCAGAATAGGGGGGCTCCATAATTCACCCCTCCACTTT. Amino acid sequence: CASRIGGLHNSPLHF. The chain joins TRBV28 to TRBJ1-6, with D tentatively TRBD1 (6 bases). The CDR3 sequence is 15 residues long. Between the trimmed V and J ends, which lost 6 bases and 5 bases, there was a span of 14 bases. Per the germline V gene, CDR1 is MDHEN and CDR2 is SYDVKM.

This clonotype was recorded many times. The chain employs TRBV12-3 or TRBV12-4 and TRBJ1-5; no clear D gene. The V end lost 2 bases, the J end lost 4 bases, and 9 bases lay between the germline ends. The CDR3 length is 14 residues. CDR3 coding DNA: TGTGCCAGCAGTTTAATGACGGTAAATCAGCCCCAGCATTTT. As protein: CASSLMTVNQPQHF.

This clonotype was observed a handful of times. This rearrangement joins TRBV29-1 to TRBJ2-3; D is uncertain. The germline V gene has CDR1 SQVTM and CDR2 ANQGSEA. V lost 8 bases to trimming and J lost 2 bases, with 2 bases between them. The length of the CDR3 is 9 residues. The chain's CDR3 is CSTTDTQYF. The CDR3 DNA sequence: TGCAGCACCACAGATACGCAGTATTTT.

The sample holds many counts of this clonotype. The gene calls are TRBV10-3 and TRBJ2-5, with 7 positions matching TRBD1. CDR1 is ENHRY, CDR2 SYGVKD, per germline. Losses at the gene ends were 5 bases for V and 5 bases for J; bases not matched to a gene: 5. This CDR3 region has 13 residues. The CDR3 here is CAISYQGDETQYF. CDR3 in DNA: TGTGCCATCAGTTATCAGGGGGATGAGACCCAGTACTTC.

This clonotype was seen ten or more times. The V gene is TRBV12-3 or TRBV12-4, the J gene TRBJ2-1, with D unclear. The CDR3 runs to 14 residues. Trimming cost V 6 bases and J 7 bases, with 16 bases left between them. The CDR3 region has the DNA TGTGCCAGCAGCCTGGCCCTTGTCGGGAATGAGCAGTTCTTC. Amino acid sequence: CASSLALVGNEQFF.

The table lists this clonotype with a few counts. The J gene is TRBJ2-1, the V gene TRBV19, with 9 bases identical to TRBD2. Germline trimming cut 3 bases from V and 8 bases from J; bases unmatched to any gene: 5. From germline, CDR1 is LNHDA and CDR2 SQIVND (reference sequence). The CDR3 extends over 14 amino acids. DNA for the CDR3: TGTGCCAGTAGTATTAGCGGGAGCGCGGATGAGCAGTTCTTC. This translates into CASSISGSADEQFF. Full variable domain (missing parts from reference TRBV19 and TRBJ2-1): DGGITQSPKYLFRKEGQNVTLSCEQNLNHDAMYWYRQDPGQGLRLIYYSQIVNDFQKGDIAEGYSVSREKKESFPLTVTSAQKNPTAFYLCASSISGSADEQFFGPGTRLTVL.